The clone carrying this TCR beta chain was counted ten times or more. The antigen remains unidentified. The entry originates in a study of response to subunit inactivated influenza vaccine. The CDR3 consists of 14 residues. CDR1 and CDR2 from the germline V gene are MNHEY and SVGAGI. V was pared by 2 bases and J by 6 bases, with 11 bases between. General study results and limits: Each seasonal flu vaccination may recruit only limited new T cells, authors suggested.

MiXCR was run by TCRdb on the RT-PCR reads, yielding one entry per CDR3 protein. The table records 550,000 to 800,000 distinct CDR3 sequences, 15% to 18% of them present only once. The genes are TRBV6-5 and TRBJ1-5; TRBD1 might be the D (5 bases). This sequence was found in a middle-aged man who received an inactivated influenza vaccine. This sample comprised PBMCs from blood, obtained 11 to 12 days after vaccination. The CDR3 DNA reads as TGTGCCAGCAGTTACGCGCAGGGAAGTCAGCCCCAGCATTTT. It is translated as CASSYAQGSQPQHF.